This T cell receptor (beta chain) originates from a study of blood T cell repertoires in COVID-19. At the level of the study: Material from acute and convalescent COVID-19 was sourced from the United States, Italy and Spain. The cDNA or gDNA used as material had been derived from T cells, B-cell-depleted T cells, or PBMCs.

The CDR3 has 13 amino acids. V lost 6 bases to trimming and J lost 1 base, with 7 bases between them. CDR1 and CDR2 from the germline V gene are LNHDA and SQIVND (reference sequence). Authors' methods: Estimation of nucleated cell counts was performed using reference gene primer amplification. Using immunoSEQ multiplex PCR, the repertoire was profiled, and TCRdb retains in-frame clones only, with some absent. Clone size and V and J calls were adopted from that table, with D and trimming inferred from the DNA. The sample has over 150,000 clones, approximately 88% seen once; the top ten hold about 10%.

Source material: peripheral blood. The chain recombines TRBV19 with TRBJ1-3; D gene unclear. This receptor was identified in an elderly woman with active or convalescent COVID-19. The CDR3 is CASSQNSGNTIYF. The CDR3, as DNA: TGTGCCAGTAGCCAGAATTCTGGAAACACCATATATTTT.